Listed here are 26 T cell receptor beta chains from one sample, sequenced in a study of cytomegalovirus exposure and HLA in healthy donors. The primer mix had 60 Vbeta and 13 Jbeta primers. Sequencing was performed with immunoSEQ multiplex PCR; in TCRdb, only in-frame clones are kept and a portion is missing. The table shows some 140,000 clones, with 80% occurring only once. The specimen was PBMCs. The receptors were sampled from a woman aged 40 to 50 in good health and CMV-seropositive.

CDR3 residues: CASSLILGGMSGELFF. In DNA form, the CDR3 reads TGTGCCAGCAGCTTAATTTTAGGGGGCATGTCCGGGGAGCTGTTTTTT. The chain recombines TRBV7-6 with TRBJ2-2; 7 nucleotides agree with TRBD1. J lost 6 bases, V lost 2 bases, and 9 bases had no gene match. Germline-derived CDR1 and CDR2 are SGHVS and FNYEAQ. This CDR3 has 16 residues.

In DNA form, the CDR3 reads TGTGCCAGCAGCCTAATACAGGGCGATGAGCAGTTCTTC. It codes for CASSLIQGDEQFF. The chain employs TRBV7-8 and TRBJ2-1, with a possible D match to TRBD1 (6 bases). Deletions cut 5 bases from V and 8 bases from J, with 13 bases between. CDR3 length: 13 amino acids. The germline gives CDR1 SGHVS, CDR2 FQNEAQ.

Concerning this clone itself: The identical CDR3 is also encoded by other nucleotide sequences in the sample. V and J are TRBV9 and TRBJ2-3; TRBD2 aligns across 14 bases. This CDR3 spans 16 amino acids. CDR1 and CDR2 (germline): SGDLS, YYNGEE. The V gene end was trimmed by 2 bases and the J gene end by 5 bases; junction bases not matched to a gene: 4. The CDR3 DNA follows: TGTGCCAGCAGCGTGGGGACTAGCGGGAGAGGAGATACGCAGTATTTT. Translation: CASSVGTSGRGDTQYF. Together with reference TRBV9 and TRBJ2-3, the CDR3 gives the full variable domain: DSGVTQTPKHLITATGQRVTLRCSPRSGDLSVYWYQQSLDQGLQFLIQYYNGEERAKGNILERFSAQQFPDLHSELNLSSLELGDSALYFCASSVGTSGRGDTQYFGPGTRLTVL.

The chain joins TRBV7-2 to TRBJ2-7; 9 bases match TRBD2. The V gene's germline CDR1 is SGHTA and CDR2 FQGNSA. The J segment lost 0 bases and the V segment lost 5 bases, leaving 5 bases of the junction unmatched. The CDR3 has 15 residues. The CDR3 protein is CASSPLAGSSYEQYF. DNA of the CDR3: TGTGCCAGCAGCCCCCTAGCGGGAAGCTCCTACGAGCAGTACTTC.

This chain connects TRBV11-2 to TRBJ2-1; the match to TRBD2 covers 7 bases. In germline, CDR1 is SGHAT, CDR2 FQNNGV. CDR3 size: 12 residues. J gave up 9 bases and V 8 bases, and 7 bases lay outside the gene matches. The CDR3 loop is CASRGVVPEQFF. DNA of the CDR3: TGTGCCAGCCGGGGGGTAGTCCCTGAGCAGTTCTTC.

This chain connects TRBV6-5 to TRBJ2-1; 9 nucleotides line up with TRBD1. This CDR3 comprises 13 residues. Germline CDR1 is MNHEY and CDR2 is SVGAGI. J gave up 4 bases and V 5 bases, and 0 bases lay outside the gene matches. The CDR3 DNA is TGTGCCAGCAGTGGGACAGGGTACAATGAGCAGTTCTTC. Translated: CASSGTGYNEQFF.

V usage is TRBV5-1 and J usage is TRBJ2-3; tentative D call: TRBD1 (6 bases). Germline CDR1 reads SGHRS; CDR2 reads YFSETQ. The ends were cut back, 3 bases at V and 2 bases at J, with 13 bases in the middle. CDR3 length: 15 amino acids. This CDR3 reads CASSSQGLDTDTQYF. CDR3 nucleotides: TGCGCCAGCAGCTCACAGGGTCTTGACACAGATACGCAGTATTTT.

This clone has only one observation. This chain connects TRBV7-9 to TRBJ2-7; D not resolved. CDR3 length: 15 amino acids. The V end was cut by 0 bases, the J end by 3 bases, with 12 bases between. Germline V lookup: CDR1 SEHNR, CDR2 FQNEAQ (reference sequence). CDR3 in DNA: TGTGCCAGCAGCTTAGCCTCAGTCAGAAGCTACGAGCAGTACTTC. This translates into CASSLASVRSYEQYF.

This clone was detected once. The CDR3 DNA is TGTGCCAGCTCACCCCCCAGGGGGACAGGGACCTACCCTAGCACAGATACGCAGTATTTT. Its protein product is CASSPPRGTGTYPSTDTQYF. The chain uses TRBV18 and TRBJ2-3; 9 nucleotides align to TRBD1. The CDR3 sequence is 20 residues long. The ends lost 3 bases at V and 0 bases at J; junction bases unmatched: 16. Germline V lookup: CDR1 KGHSH, CDR2 LQKENI.

The chain has TRBV14 and TRBJ2-2, with 13 bases identical to TRBD2. This CDR3 region has 16 residues. Germline V gene lookup returns CDR1 SGHDN and CDR2 FVKESK. Losses at the gene ends were 3 bases for V and 9 bases for J; bases not matched to a gene: 7. The DNA for the CDR3 is TGTGCCAGCAGCCAGACGGGACTAGCGGGAATCAGGGAGCTGTTTTTT. Translation: CASSQTGLAGIRELFF.

The V and J genes are TRBV9 and TRBJ1-4; a possible D gene is TRBD1 (5 bases). The germline V and J ends were trimmed by 0 bases and 5 bases, with 8 bases remaining between them. The CDR3 contains 14 residues. Germline values: CDR1 SGDLS, CDR2 YYNGEE. The CDR3 is CASSVEAGNEKLFF. DNA of the CDR3: TGTGCCAGCAGCGTAGAGGCAGGGAATGAAAAACTGTTTTTT.

The gene calls are TRBV29-1 and TRBJ2-1; weak D call: TRBD2 (7 bases). Trimming removed 2 bases from V and 5 bases from J, with 19 bases in between. CDR1 SQVTM and CDR2 ANQGSEA come from the germline V gene. The CDR3 runs to 16 residues. The CDR3 sequence is CSVEFAGALTDNEQFF. CDR3 DNA sequence: TGCAGCGTTGAATTTGCGGGGGCTTTGACAGACAATGAGCAGTTCTTC.

This clone was counted once. This chain uses TRBV9 with TRBJ2-1; no reliable D call. Germline CDR1 SGDLS, CDR2 YYNGEE. This CDR3 has 14 amino acids. V lost 3 bases to trimming and J lost 7 bases, with 14 bases between them. This CDR3 is CASSGAAYANEQFF. The CDR3 DNA reads TGTGCCAGCAGCGGGGCCGCCTATGCGAATGAGCAGTTCTTC. The entire variable domain, with the rest obtained from reference TRBV9 and TRBJ2-1, is as follows: DSGVTQTPKHLITATGQRVTLRCSPRSGDLSVYWYQQSLDQGLQFLIQYYNGEERAKGNILERFSAQQFPDLHSELNLSSLELGDSALYFCASSGAAYANEQFFGPGTRLTVL.

This chain connects TRBV2 to TRBJ1-2; unclear D gene. The CDR3 has 13 amino acids. Trimming took off 8 bases at V and 4 bases at J, with 14 bases between the two ends. Germline assignment: CDR1 SNHLY and CDR2 FYNNEI. The CDR3 DNA reads as TGTGCCAGCCAAGATGTACTCACCTATGGCTACACCTTC. Translated, it gives CASQDVLTYGYTF.

The chain couples TRBV7-8 to TRBJ2-7; 14 bases are shared with TRBD2. J gave up 6 bases and V 5 bases, and 12 bases lay outside the gene matches. The germline V gene encodes CDR1 SGHVS and CDR2 FQNEAQ. The CDR3 is made up of 17 amino acids. CDR3 nucleotide sequence: TGTGCCAGCAGCCCGGGACTAGCGGGAGTAATCCCTCCCGAGCAGTACTTC. It translates to CASSPGLAGVIPPEQYF.

The rearrangement uses TRBV5-1 and TRBJ1-2; the match to TRBD1 covers 7 bases. The CDR3 loop spans 13 amino acids. V lost 4 bases and J lost 4; bases outside the gene matches: 4. Germline CDR1 is SGHRS and CDR2 is YFSETQ. The CDR3 DNA follows: TGCGCCAGCAGCCTAAGGACAGGCTATGGCTACACCTTC. This encodes CASSLRTGYGYTF.

This clone was observed once. CDR3 nucleotide sequence: TGTGCCAGCAGTCGGCAGGGCCAGGCAGGACCGTATGGCTACACCTTC. Translation gives CASSRQGQAGPYGYTF. The chain is built from TRBV27 and TRBJ1-2; D is possibly TRBD1 (5 bases). Trimming removed 5 bases from V and 5 bases from J, with 21 bases in between. This CDR3 has 16 amino acids. Germline loops: CDR1 MNHEY, CDR2 SMNVEV (reference sequence).

This chain links TRBV5-6 with TRBJ2-7; the D gene is possibly TRBD1 (5 bases). V was trimmed by 0 bases and J by 3 bases, leaving 10 bases between them. CDR1 and CDR2 (germline): SGHDT, YYEEEE. The CDR3 runs 14 residues. In nucleotides, the CDR3 is TGTGCCAGCAGCTTGGCCAGGGTCGACTACGAGCAGTACTTC. This translates into CASSLARVDYEQYF.

The gene calls are TRBV2 and TRBJ2-3, with 9 nucleotides matching TRBD2. V lost 6 bases, J lost 2 bases, and 6 bases stayed unmatched. Germline V gene data show CDR1 as SNHLY and CDR2 as FYNNEI. CDR3 length equals 15 residues. CDR3 in DNA: TGTGCCAGCAGGCGGCTAGCGGGATTCACAGATACGCAGTATTTT. It encodes CASRRLAGFTDTQYF.

This chain connects TRBV5-4 to TRBJ1-2; TRBD1 is a possible D gene (5 bases). Trimming cost V 2 bases and J 7 bases, with 18 bases left between them. Looked up from germline, CDR1 is SGHNT and CDR2 is YYREEE (reference sequence). This CDR3 contains 15 residues. The CDR3 nucleotides are TGTGCCAGCAGCTTACCCAGGGCCGATACAGGTGGCTACACCTTC. Its translation: CASSLPRADTGGYTF.

This chain links TRBV28 with TRBJ1-5, with a tentative D call TRBD1 (5 bases). Germline V CDR1 and CDR2: MDHEN, SYDVKM. The CDR3 is made up of 17 amino acids. The ends were cut back, 3 bases at V and 2 bases at J, with 17 bases in the middle. The CDR3 loop is CASSFPTPGGGNQPQHF. Written as DNA, the CDR3 is TGTGCCAGCAGTTTCCCTACCCCCGGGGGTGGCAATCAGCCCCAGCATTTT.

The genes are TRBV6-6 and TRBJ2-5; 7 positions match TRBD2. Germline V gives CDR1 MNHNY, CDR2 SVGAGI (reference sequence). CDR3 length: 16 amino acids. The V segment lost 0 bases and the J segment 2 bases; nucleotides outside the gene matches: 6. CDR3 bases: TGTGCCAGCAGTTACTCTCGACCTAGCGGACAAGAGACCCAGTACTTC. Protein: CASSYSRPSGQETQYF.

The chain links TRBV4-2 to TRBJ2-2; 10 nucleotides match TRBD2. This CDR3 spans 14 amino acids. Germline CDR1 reads LGHNA; CDR2 reads YNFKEQ. The junction had 1 base not matched to a gene; V was cut back by 4 bases and J by 5 bases. In DNA, the CDR3 is TGTGCCAGCAGCCTTAGCGGGAGGACCGGGGAGCTGTTTTTT. Translated, it gives CASSLSGRTGELFF.

This clone was detected a few times. This rearrangement joins TRBV27 to TRBJ2-7; perhaps TRBD2 as D (5 bases). The CDR3 is made up of 13 amino acids. Trimming took off 5 bases at V and 3 bases at J, with 11 bases between the two ends. Germline V gene data show CDR1 as MNHEY and CDR2 as SMNVEV (reference sequence). The CDR3 nucleotides are TGTGCCAGCAGTCTCACCCGGGGCTACGAGCAGTACTTC. This sequence encodes CASSLTRGYEQYF.

The chain employs TRBV9 and TRBJ2-2; 7 bases are a match to TRBD2. CDR1 is SGDLS, CDR2 YYNGEE, per germline. CDR3 length equals 13 residues. J gave up 7 bases and V 4 bases, and 4 bases lay outside the gene matches. Here the CDR3 reads CASSFRTSGELFF. The CDR3 DNA reads TGTGCCAGCAGCTTCCGGACTAGCGGGGAGCTGTTTTTT. Looking up the rest from reference TRBV9 and TRBJ2-2 gives the full variable domain: DSGVTQTPKHLITATGQRVTLRCSPRSGDLSVYWYQQSLDQGLQFLIQYYNGEERAKGNILERFSAQQFPDLHSELNLSSLELGDSALYFCASSFRTSGELFFGEGSRLTVL.

The V and J genes are TRBV29-1 and TRBJ2-3, with TRBD2 matching 12 bases. Trimming took 8 bases from V and 2 from J; bases not matched to a gene: 5. Germline CDR1 reads SQVTM; CDR2 reads ANQGSEA. CDR3 size: 14 residues. The DNA for the CDR3 is TGCAGCTCCTGGACTAGCGGGATCACAGATACGCAGTATTTT. Protein: CSSWTSGITDTQYF.